Following are 18 T cell receptor beta chains from one sample sequenced in a study of blood T cell repertoires in COVID-19 (TCRdb year 2020). Libraries came from the immunoSEQ multiplex PCR assay. Drawn from immuneACCESS, this table holds only the in-frame rearrangements with V and J called that TCRdb kept. Clones are partly lost; checked studies trace under half to an unresolved V gene and leave the rest unexplained. This sample lists some 240,000 clones; 84% were detected once. Together, the top ten hold roughly 3.1% of the sample. The sequenced material came from PBMCs or T cells enriched from blood (not recorded which). The receptors here all came from a man between 50 and 59 years old who had recovered from COVID-19.

This clone came up a few times. The chain employs TRBV4-2 and TRBJ2-2; D gene unclear. This CDR3 is 15 amino acids long. Germline assignment: CDR1 LGHNA and CDR2 YNFKEQ. Trimming cost V 0 bases and J 4 bases, with 9 bases left between them. The CDR3 region is CASSQDQLSTGELFF. The CDR3 DNA is TGTGCCAGCAGCCAAGATCAACTAAGCACCGGGGAGCTGTTTTTT.

The chain is built from TRBV18 and TRBJ2-3, with D possibly matching TRBD1 (6 bases). Germline V CDR1 and CDR2: KGHSH, LQKENI. The CDR3 contains 15 residues. Trimming left V 4 bases short and J 1 base short, with 12 bases between. This CDR3 is CASSLQGQGTDTQYF. CDR3 in DNA: TGTGCCAGCTCACTCCAGGGGCAAGGCACAGATACGCAGTATTTT. Complete variable domain (other parts from reference TRBV18 and TRBJ2-3): NAGVMQNPRHLVRRRGQEARLRCSPMKGHSHVYWYRQLPEEGLKFMVYLQKENIIDESGMPKERFSAEFPKEGPSILRIQQVVRGDSAAYFCASSLQGQGTDTQYFGPGTRLTVL.

This chain uses TRBV5-8 with TRBJ2-1, with a tentative D call TRBD2 (6 bases). Trimming cost V 10 bases and J 6 bases, with 17 bases left between them. The CDR3 contains 13 residues. The germline CDR1 and CDR2 sequences are SGHTS and YDEGEE. CDR3 sequence: CAGKVGGSNEQFF. The CDR3 DNA reads as TGTGCCGGAAAAGTCGGGGGTTCCAATGAGCAGTTCTTC.

Only a few counts were recorded for this clone. The chain couples TRBV19 to TRBJ2-2; the D gene is possibly TRBD1 (5 bases). CDR3 length equals 14 residues. The germline gives CDR1 LNHDA, CDR2 SQIVND (reference sequence). With 7 bases removed from V and 2 bases from J, the gap between germline ends came to 11 bases. The CDR3 coding sequence is TGTGCCAGTAAGACAGCACCCAACACCGGGGAGCTGTTTTTT. It encodes CASKTAPNTGELFF.

This clone appeared a single time. This chain connects TRBV10-1 to TRBJ2-3; 13 nucleotides agree with TRBD2. CDR1 is WNHNN and CDR2 is SYGVQD in the germline V gene (reference sequence). This CDR3 is 15 amino acids long. V shed 5 bases and J 10 bases; nucleotides not matched to a gene: 9. The chain's CDR3 is CASSSATSGRTAQYF. CDR3 DNA: TGCGCCAGCAGTTCGGCGACTAGCGGGAGGACGGCGCAGTATTTT.

The rearrangement uses TRBV9 and TRBJ2-5; 7 bases line up with TRBD1. The junction had 6 bases not matched to a gene; V was cut back by 3 bases and J by 4 bases. The CDR3 is made up of 14 amino acids. Germline CDR1 SGDLS, CDR2 YYNGEE. CDR3 region: CASSATGFPETQYF. DNA for the CDR3: TGTGCCAGCAGCGCGACAGGGTTCCCAGAGACCCAGTACTTC.

The chain joins TRBV27 to TRBJ2-7; weak D call: TRBD2 (6 bases). Trimming shortened V by 8 bases and J by 1 base, and 18 bases separated the two germline ends. Germline V gives CDR1 MNHEY, CDR2 SMNVEV (reference sequence). The length of the CDR3 is 15 residues. The CDR3, as DNA: TGTGCCAGCTCGCTAGCGCCCGACGGGTCCTACGAGCAGTACTTC. This codes for CASSLAPDGSYEQYF.

CDR3 in DNA: TGTGCCAGCAGCGCCGCTAGCGGATCTTACAATGAGCAGTTCTTC. Protein sequence: CASSAASGSYNEQFF. The chain uses TRBV9 and TRBJ2-1, with 7 bases identical to TRBD2. The CDR3 consists of 15 residues. CDR1 is SGDLS, CDR2 YYNGEE, per germline. With 3 bases clipped from V and 4 bases from J, the junction kept 7 bases outside the gene matches.

The genes are TRBV10-3 and TRBJ2-7, with D unresolved. This CDR3 has 12 residues. Germline CDR1 reads ENHRY; CDR2 reads SYGVKD. V shed 3 bases and J shed 4 bases, with 7 bases lying between them. CDR3 amino acids: CAISDREYEQYF. The CDR3 region has the DNA TGTGCCATCAGTGATCGCGAATACGAGCAGTACTTC.

The V gene is TRBV5-4, the J gene TRBJ2-1; no clear D gene. The CDR3 consists of 12 residues. The ends were cut back, 5 bases at V and 0 bases at J, with 3 bases in the middle. Germline V lookup: CDR1 SGHNT, CDR2 YYREEE (reference sequence). The CDR3 DNA follows: TGTGCCAGCAGTCACTCCTACAATGAGCAGTTCTTC. Encoded protein: CASSHSYNEQFF.

The chain couples TRBV5-1 to TRBJ2-7, with TRBD1 matching 7 bases. V was clipped by 0 bases and J by 5 bases; unmatched bases: 5. This CDR3 has 14 amino acids. Germline CDR1 is SGHRS and CDR2 is YFSETQ. CDR3 region: CASSLGQGVNEQYF. The DNA of the CDR3 is TGCGCCAGCAGCTTGGGTCAGGGGGTCAACGAGCAGTACTTC.

This rearrangement joins TRBV28 to TRBJ1-2, with 12 bases identical to TRBD1. The CDR3 consists of 17 residues. V lost 1 base, J lost 0 bases, and 3 bases stayed unmatched. Germline V gene lookup returns CDR1 MDHEN and CDR2 SYDVKM. The CDR3 here is CASSLSGQGATNYGYTF. As DNA, the CDR3 is TGTGCCAGCAGTTTATCGGGACAGGGGGCCACTAACTATGGCTACACCTTC.

The gene calls are TRBV9 and TRBJ2-3; 8 positions match TRBD2. The CDR3 spans 15 residues. Germline CDR1 SGDLS, CDR2 YYNGEE. Unmatched junction bases numbered 7, after V lost 4 bases and J lost 3 bases. As DNA, the CDR3 is TGTGCCAGCAGCCCCCGGGGGGGAGGGACAGATACGCAGTATTTT. Its translation is CASSPRGGGTDTQYF.

The chain has TRBV6-6 and TRBJ1-1; tentative D call: TRBD1 (5 bases). V dropped 1 base and J dropped 2 bases, with 8 bases sitting between them. Looked up from germline, CDR1 is MNHNY and CDR2 is SVGAGI (reference sequence). The CDR3 runs to 14 residues. The CDR3 is CASSYLQGNTEAFF. CDR3 DNA sequence: TGTGCCAGCAGTTACTTGCAGGGCAACACTGAAGCTTTCTTT.

The chain employs TRBV5-1 and TRBJ1-2; possible D gene TRBD1, 6 bases. The CDR3 contains 15 residues. V gave up 0 bases and J gave up 6 bases, with 15 bases separating them. CDR1 is SGHRS, CDR2 YFSETQ, per germline. CDR3 region: CASSLEVAGADGYTF. DNA for the CDR3: TGCGCCAGCAGCTTGGAGGTTGCAGGGGCGGATGGCTACACCTTC.

This sequence joins TRBV11-3 and TRBJ2-3, with 10 nucleotides matching TRBD1. The trim removed 5 bases at V and 5 bases at J, leaving 7 bases unmatched. Germline CDR1 SGHNT, CDR2 YENEEA. The length of the CDR3 is 15 residues. CDR3 bases: TGTGCCAGCAGCGACTCGGGGGACAGGGGAGATACGCAGTATTTT. This translates into CASSDSGDRGDTQYF.

This clone was counted once. Different DNA sequences within this sample yield the same CDR3. V and J are TRBV5-1 and TRBJ1-5; the D is unclear. The CDR3 totals 14 residues. Between the trimmed V and J ends, which lost 4 bases and 4 bases, there was a span of 12 bases. The germline V gene encodes CDR1 SGHRS and CDR2 YFSETQ. The CDR3 coding sequence is TGCGCCAGCAGCCTGGACGGCGGGAATCAGCCCCAGCATTTT. Translated: CASSLDGGNQPQHF.

The CDR3 is CASSRGVGAGEKLFF. The CDR3 coding sequence is TGTGCCAGCAGCCGTGGTGTGGGGGCCGGTGAAAAACTGTTTTTT. The chain links TRBV6-4 to TRBJ1-4, with a possible D match to TRBD1 (6 bases). Trimming took off 6 bases at V and 7 bases at J, with 18 bases between the two ends. The CDR3 spans 15 residues. Germline CDR1 and CDR2: MRHNA and SNTAGT.